The T cell receptor (beta chain) under discussion was sequenced for a study of blood T cells in healthy people across ages. Study conclusions and caveats: TCR beta diversity was tightly associated with the proportion of naive T cells.

In regard to this clonotype: Its target is not known.

The germline V gene has CDR1 SGHKS and CDR2 YYEKEE (reference sequence). Trimming removed 4 bases from V and 0 bases from J, with 20 bases in between. CDR3 length: 18 amino acids. A second PCR of 7 to 11 cycles used a sample-barcoded 5' primer and a J-beta primer mix. Through a template-switch adaptor with 12 random nucleotides, each cDNA molecule received a tag. A single record per CDR3 protein comes from TCRdb applying MiXCR to the 5' RACE reads. This table holds more than 500,000 distinct CDR3 sequences, 25% to 30% found once. This TCR was recovered from a woman between 65 and 79 years old in good health. The chain combines TRBV5-5 with TRBJ2-1; D gene ambiguous. The specimen sequenced was blood. This CDR3 is CASSPRVIQTLSYNEQFF. CDR3 DNA: TGTGCCAGCAGCCCCCGGGTAATTCAGACCCTCTCCTACAATGAGCAGTTCTTC. The full variable domain, in which reference TRBV5-5 and TRBJ2-1 provide the parts outside the CDR3, is DAGVTQSPTHLIKTRGQQVTLRCSPISGHKSVSWYQQVLGQGPQFIFQYYEKEERGRGNFPDRFSARQFPNYSSELNVNALLLGDSALYLCASSPRVIQTLSYNEQFFGPGTRLTVL.